The 6 T cell receptor beta chains below were found in one sample sequenced in a study of T cells in Graves' hyperthyroidism and ophthalmopathy. RNA transcripts yielded amplified TCR beta CDR3 regions. The primer set for the first-round RT-PCR of the TCR CDR3 was HTBI. TCRdb fed the multiplex PCR reads into MiXCR, producing one record per CDR3 protein. The sample yields tens of thousands of distinct CDR3 sequences, 45% to 65% seen once. What was sequenced was peripheral blood or thyroid tissue (not recorded which). Receptors were obtained from a man aged 18 to 29 with Graves' hyperthyroidism.

CDR3 residues: CASSLGGSPYEQYF. CDR3 DNA sequence: TGTGCCAGCAGCTTAGGGGGTTCCCCCTACGAGCAGTACTTC. The rearrangement uses TRBV7-2 and TRBJ2-7; D is ambiguous. Germline assignment: CDR1 SGHTA and CDR2 FQGNSA. With 1 base removed from V and 2 bases from J, the gap between germline ends came to 9 bases. The CDR3 is 14 amino acids.

The V and J genes are TRBV20-1 and TRBJ2-7; 7 bases line up with TRBD2. CDR3 size: 15 residues. The germline CDR1 and CDR2 sequences are DFQATT and SNEGSKA (reference sequence). With V trimmed by 0 bases and J by 2 bases, 7 bases remained unmatched. CDR3 DNA sequence: TGCAGTGCTAGAGATAGGGTTGCGGGGGCCTACGAGCAGTACTTC. Translating gives CSARDRVAGAYEQYF.

By share of the sample, this clonotype is medium-sized. The J gene is TRBJ1-2, the V gene TRBV6-9; 9 bases align to TRBD1. Germline V gene sequence: CDR1 MNHGY, CDR2 SVAAGI. The CDR3 sequence is 15 residues long. The V and J ends lost 2 bases and 8 bases, in that order; junction bases with no gene match: 9. CDR3 sequence reads: CASSYKGTGSCGYTF. In nucleotides, the CDR3 is TGTGCCAGCAGTTATAAGGGGACAGGGTCTTGCGGCTACACCTTC.

This clonotype was counted between two and nine times. The chain couples TRBV2 to TRBJ2-2; the match to TRBD2 covers 9 bases. This CDR3 is 13 amino acids long. Germline CDR1 and CDR2: SNHLY and FYNNEI. The junction had 1 base not matched to a gene; V was cut back by 5 bases and J by 6 bases. The CDR3 coding sequence is TGTGCCAGCAGTCCTAGCGGGGCCGGGGAGCTGTTTTTT. Encoded protein: CASSPSGAGELFF. Variable domain in full (rest from reference TRBV2 and TRBJ2-2): EPEVTQTPSHQVTQMGQEVILRCVPISNHLYFYWYRQILGQKVEFLVSFYNNEISEKSEIFDDQFSVERPDGSNFTLKIRSTKLEDSAMYFCASSPSGAGELFFGEGSRLTVL.

V is TRBV30 and J is TRBJ2-3; 7 nucleotides match TRBD1. The CDR3 covers 13 residues. CDR1 and CDR2 from the germline V gene are GTSNPN and SVGIG (reference sequence). V lost 4 bases to trimming and J lost 8 bases; unmatched junction nucleotides: 9. CDR3 coding DNA: TGTGCCTGGACAGGGGGTGGCCCAGGTACGCAGTATTTT. Translated: CAWTGGGPGTQYF.

This sequence joins TRBV5-1 and TRBJ1-2; D is possibly TRBD1 (5 bases). V lost 1 base to trimming and J lost 0 bases, with 10 bases between them. CDR1 and CDR2 (germline): SGHRS, YFSETQ. The CDR3 is made up of 15 amino acids. This chain's CDR3 is CASSLWDGTNYGYTF. CDR3 DNA: TGCGCCAGCAGCTTGTGGGACGGAACTAACTATGGCTACACCTTC.